Listed here is a single TCR beta chain. The antigen remains unidentified. The V end lost 0 bases, the J end lost 6 bases, and 7 bases lay between the germline ends. The germline V gene encodes CDR1 SGHRS and CDR2 YFSETQ. This CDR3 region has 12 residues. Reverse transcribing all isolated RNA meant expressed TCRB transcripts were sequenced. The repertoire was sequenced with immunoSEQ multiplex PCR; TCRdb's copy has only in-frame clones and lacks some. This table holds 55,000 to 80,000 clones, 45% to 50% found once. The data were taken from a study of beta chain features in type 1 diabetes. Study-level information: All samples combined gave roughly 100,000,000 sorted cells for examination.

Each of the sorted populations had a purity greater than 95%. Overall study findings and caveats: A moderate, significant TCRB CDR3 shortening appeared in type 1 diabetes across four CD4+ subsets.

The chain couples TRBV5-1 to TRBJ2-7; perhaps TRBD2 as D (5 bases). Sequencing input: central memory CD4+ T cells from blood. The source of this sequence is a man younger than 40 with type 1 diabetes. The CDR3: CASSLAAGEQYF. CDR3 sequence (DNA): TGCGCCAGCAGCTTGGCCGCGGGCGAGCAGTACTTC.